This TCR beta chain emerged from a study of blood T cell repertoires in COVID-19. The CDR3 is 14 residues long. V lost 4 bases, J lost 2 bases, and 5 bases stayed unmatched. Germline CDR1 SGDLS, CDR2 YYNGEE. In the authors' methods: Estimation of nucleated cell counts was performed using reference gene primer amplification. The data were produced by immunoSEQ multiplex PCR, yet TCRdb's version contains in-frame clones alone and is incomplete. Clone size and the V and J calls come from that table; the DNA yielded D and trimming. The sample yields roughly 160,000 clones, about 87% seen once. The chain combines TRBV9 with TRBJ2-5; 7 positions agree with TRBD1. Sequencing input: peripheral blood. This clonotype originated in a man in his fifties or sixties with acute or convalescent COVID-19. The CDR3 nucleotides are TGTGCCAGCAGCCCTAGACAGGGTCAAGAGACCCAGTACTTC. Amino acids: CASSPRQGQETQYF.